These 18 T cell receptor beta chains were sequenced from one sample in a study of T cells in women clearing cervical HPV infection (dated by TCRdb to the late 2010s). The protocol used for the library was the immunoSEQ multiplex PCR assay. Not all clones reach the TCRdb copy of this immuneACCESS table, which keeps in-frame sequences only. Checked studies attribute under half of the gap to unresolved V genes and leave the rest unexplained. The sample table records 40,000 to 45,000 clones. 1.2% of the sample belongs to the ten largest clones. The sample consisted of blood buffy coat. These receptor sequences come from a woman aged 18 to 69 with a cervical HPV16 infection that either progressed to CIN3+ or cleared (not recorded which).

Concerning this clone: The sequenced fragment ends 3 residues before the CDR3 boundary, so the rest is inferred from the germline J gene. This chain uses TRBV2 with TRBJ2-7, with TRBD1 as a possible D gene (6 bases). Germline values: CDR1 SNHLY, CDR2 FYNNEI. CDR3 size: 12 residues. Trimming took 10 bases from V and 2 from J, leaving 12 bases between them. Here the CDR3 reads CATLDRTYEQYF. The CDR3 DNA, read in part, is TGTGCCACCCTGGACAGAACCTACGAG.

Details on this clone: The CDR3 end lies 3 residues beyond the end of the read and is filled in from the germline J gene. The gene calls are TRBV7-3 and TRBJ2-5; D is perhaps TRBD2 (6 bases). Germline lookup yields CDR1 SGHTA and CDR2 FQGTGA. CDR3 size: 14 residues. V gave up 2 bases and J gave up 3 bases, with 10 bases separating them. CDR3 bases read: TGTGCCAGCAGCTTATCCGGGGGTGAAGAGACC. Translated, it gives CASSLSGGEET. The full-length CDR3 reads as CASSLSGGEETQYF.

Comments on this clone: The read halts 3 residues ahead of the CDR3 end, with the missing end drawn from the germline J gene. The V and J genes are TRBV10-2 and TRBJ1-5, with 7 bases that match TRBD1. The CDR3 loop spans 14 amino acids. Germline assignment: CDR1 WSHSY and CDR2 SAAADI. Trimming at V came to 8 bases and at J to 6 bases, leaving 10 bases not matched to a gene. Incomplete CDR3 DNA: TGCGCCAGCTCATCGACAGGGAGGAGTCAGCCC. Amino acids: CASSSTGRSQP. The complete CDR3 reads CASSSTGRSQPQHF.

Of note for this clone: From the germline J gene comes the end of the CDR3, since the read stops 3 residues before it. The rearrangement links TRBV2 to TRBJ2-7, with 9 positions matching TRBD1. V was pared by 8 bases and J by 4 bases, with 9 bases of the junction left unmatched. The CDR3 has 14 amino acids. Looked up from germline, CDR1 is SNHLY and CDR2 is FYNNEI. CDR3 protein: CASLGTGRQYEQYF. The part of the CDR3 DNA that was read is TGTGCCAGCCTGGGGACAGGGAGACAATACGAG.

Comments on this clone: The CDR3 goes on 3 residues after the read ends, and that part is filled in from the germline J gene. The rearrangement uses TRBV19 and TRBJ2-3; 9 bases fit TRBD1. Germline loops: CDR1 LNHDA, CDR2 SQIVND (reference sequence). CDR3 length: 14 amino acids. Incomplete CDR3 DNA: TGTGCCAGCTCGGACAGGGGAGGCCAAGAGACG. This sequence encodes CASSDRGGQET. The entire CDR3 sequence reads CASSDRGGQETQYF.

This CDR3 reads CASSSGLAGAPNTGELFF. The CDR3 DNA, read in part, is TGCGCCAGCAGCTCGGGACTAGCGGGGGCGCCGAACACCGGGGAG. The chain has TRBV5-1 and TRBJ2-2; 14 nucleotides agree with TRBD2. The read is 3 residues too short to cover the CDR3 end, so that end is filled in from the germline J gene. Per germline, CDR1 SGHRS and CDR2 YFSETQ. Losses at the gene ends were 3 bases for V and 0 bases for J; bases not matched to a gene: 4. CDR3 length: 18 residues.

Notes on this clone: The read falls 3 residues short of the CDR3 end, and the missing part is taken from the germline J gene. Other DNA sequences within the sample encode an identical CDR3. V is TRBV20-1 and J is TRBJ1-6; TRBD1 agrees at 7 bases. Germline CDR1 reads DFQATT; CDR2 reads SNEGSKA (reference sequence). V lost 0 bases, J lost 10 bases, and 3 bases stayed unmatched. The CDR3 has 13 amino acids. The covered CDR3 bases are TGCAGTGCTAGAGAAGACAGGGACTCACCC. It translates to CSAREDRDSP. The whole CDR3 protein is CSAREDRDSPLHF.

As to this clone: Coverage ceases 3 residues before the CDR3 finishes, and the germline J gene fills in the end. V gene TRBV4-2 combines with J gene TRBJ1-4; 7 nucleotides match TRBD1. The V and J ends lost 1 base and 5 bases, in that order; junction bases with no gene match: 4. This CDR3 is built from 15 residues. Germline CDR1 is LGHNA and CDR2 is YNFKEQ. The CDR3 DNA, read in part, is TGTGCCAGCAGCCAAGGAAAACAGGGGAATGAAAAA. It codes for CASSQGKQGNEK. The full-length CDR3 reads as CASSQGKQGNEKLFF.

Of note for this clone: Coverage ceases 3 residues before the CDR3 finishes, and the germline J gene fills in the end. The chain has TRBV12-3 or TRBV12-4 and TRBJ2-7; D might be TRBD1 (6 bases). Trimming pared 1 base from V and 4 bases from J, leaving 8 bases between. The CDR3 length is 13 residues. The CDR3 here is CASSLDRVYEQYF. The sequenced CDR3 bases are TGTGCCAGCAGTTTAGACAGGGTGTACGAG.

Details on this clone: Sequencing ends 3 residues short of the CDR3 end; the germline J gene provides the rest. The V and J genes are TRBV3-1 (or the pseudogene TRBV3-2) and TRBJ2-3, with D unclear. V lost 0 bases and J 2 bases, leaving 6 bases between the germline ends. Germline CDR1 is LGHDT and CDR2 is YNNKEL (reference sequence). The CDR3 runs 14 residues. CDR3 region: CASSQETTTDTQYF. The sequenced CDR3 bases are TGTGCCAGCAGCCAAGAAACTACCACAGATACG.

The CDR3 is CSASRTGVTDTQYF. Partial CDR3 DNA: TGCAGTGCTAGCAGGACAGGGGTAACAGATACG. The chain employs TRBV20-1 and TRBJ2-3; 9 bases match TRBD1. The observed sequence ends 3 residues before the CDR3 terminus, with the missing tail filled in from the germline J gene. This CDR3 spans 14 amino acids. Trimming cost V 3 bases and J 3 bases; bases outside gene matches: 4. Looked up from germline, CDR1 is DFQATT and CDR2 is SNEGSKA (reference sequence).

About this clone: The CDR3 end is not reached by the read, which stops 3 residues before it; the germline J gene fills it in. The chain carries TRBV20-1 and TRBJ2-7; the match to TRBD1 covers 7 bases. Germline loops: CDR1 DFQATT, CDR2 SNEGSKA (reference sequence). This CDR3 has 15 amino acids. Trimming took 1 base from V and 3 from J; bases not matched to a gene: 9. CDR3 amino acids: CSARGPGTDFYEQYF. CDR3 bases read: TGCAGTGCTAGAGGTCCCGGGACAGATTTCTACGAG.

The sequenced part of the CDR3 DNA is TGTGCCTGGATTCACAGGGGCTGGGGC. Its translation: CAWIHRGWG. The entire CDR3 protein is CAWIHRGWGYTF. This chain links TRBV30 with TRBJ1-2; 7 bases are a match to TRBD1. Sequencing ends 3 residues short of the CDR3 end; the germline J gene provides the rest. The CDR3 consists of 12 residues. From germline, CDR1 is GTSNPN and CDR2 SVGIG (reference sequence).

Comment on this clone: Read sequence stops 3 residues before the CDR3 end, and the germline J gene provides the missing end. The V call is TRBV7-2, the J call TRBJ2-3, with a weak D call TRBD2 (5 bases). The CDR3 sequence is 11 residues long. Germline V CDR1 and CDR2: SGHTA, FQGNSA. The CDR3 DNA, read in part, is TGTGCCGCTGCGGGCCTAGAGACG. Translating gives CAAAGLET. In full, the CDR3 is CAAAGLETQYF.

With regard to this clone: The read comes to an end 3 residues before the CDR3 does, leaving the germline J gene to fill in the end. The J gene is TRBJ1-2, the V gene TRBV7-3; 7 bases align to TRBD1. Germline V gene sequence: CDR1 SGHTA, CDR2 FQGTGA. V was clipped by 5 bases and J by 4 bases; unmatched bases: 10. CDR3 length equals 15 residues. The sequenced CDR3 bases are TGTGCCAGCAGCCCGTCGGGACAGCGAATCTATGGC. Protein product: CASSPSGQRIYG. In full, the CDR3 is CASSPSGQRIYGYTF.

Turning to this clone: The read terminates 3 residues ahead of where the CDR3 ends, so the germline J gene completes it. V gene TRBV30 combines with J gene TRBJ1-6; a weak D match, TRBD1 (6 bases). Trimming removed 1 base from V and 6 bases from J, with 22 bases in between. CDR1 is GTSNPN and CDR2 is SVGIG in the germline V gene (reference sequence). This CDR3 contains 18 residues. The CDR3 spells CAWSDGLILGQSNSPLHF. The sequenced CDR3 bases are TGTGCCTGGAGTGACGGCCTGATCCTTGGACAGTCTAATTCACCC.

Comments on this clone: The read comes to an end 3 residues before the CDR3 does, leaving the germline J gene to fill in the end. The chain employs TRBV19 and TRBJ1-2; no definite D call. Germline values: CDR1 LNHDA, CDR2 SQIVND (reference sequence). This CDR3 contains 13 residues. The CDR3 reads CASSIVGWNDYTF. The covered CDR3 bases are TGTGCCAGTAGTATTGTGGGCTGGAATGAC.

About this clone: The read ends 3 residues early relative to the CDR3; the germline J gene fills the gap. The chain uses TRBV6-1 and TRBJ1-4; a weak D match, TRBD1 (5 bases). This CDR3 contains 15 residues. Between the trimmed V and J ends, which lost 4 bases and 0 bases, there was a span of 9 bases. The germline gives CDR1 MNHNS, CDR2 SASEGT. The CDR3 loop reads CASSASGATNEKLFF. The CDR3 bases that were read are TGTGCCAGCAGTGCCTCGGGGGCAACTAATGAAAAA.